A selection of T cell receptor beta chains follows, all from one sample in a study of T cell responses to AZD1222 COVID-19 vaccine. Repertoires were generated with immunoSEQ multiplex PCR, while TCRdb's copy carries only in-frame clones and drops some. Of around 97,000 clones listed, roughly 91% are singletons. Sequenced material: peripheral blood, taken on day 0 of AZD1222 vaccination. The receptors derive from an adult in good health. Each CDR3 is given with its conserved first and last residue. The D gene is left open where the match is weak. Not all rows give a size; the values are once, few, many and, for expanded clones, a class.

D: -
V: TRBV30
size: -
J: TRBJ1-4
DNA: TGTGCCTGGAGTGCCAGGGGCGCTGGGGAAAAACTGTTTTTT
CDR3: CAWSARGAGEKLFF

D: -
V: TRBV7-9
size: -
J: TRBJ1-3
DNA: TGTGCCAGCAGCTTAGGTGGCTTGCTCTCTGGAAACACCATATATTTT
CDR3: CASSLGGLLSGNTIYF

D: -
V: TRBV20-1
size: -
J: TRBJ1-4
DNA: TGCAGTGCTAGTCAAAGGGGGGGTGCTGAAAAACTGTTTTTT
CDR3: CSASQRGGAEKLFF

D: TRBD1
V: TRBV5-4
size: once
J: TRBJ2-7
DNA: TGTGCCAGCAGCCCCGGAGGGGACAGGGTGTACGAGCAGTACTTC
CDR3: CASSPGGDRVYEQYF

D: TRBD2
V: TRBV27
size: many
J: TRBJ2-3
DNA: TGTGCCAGCGGAATGGGGACTAGCGGAGTGTGGGATACGCAGTATTTT
CDR3: CASGMGTSGVWDTQYF

D: -
V: TRBV1
size: -
J: TRBJ2-2
DNA: TGCACCAGCAGCCTACCGGGAGGGCCAGAAGCCGGGGAGCTGTTTTTT
CDR3: CTSSLPGGPEAGELFF

D: -
V: TRBV7-2
size: -
J: TRBJ1-2
DNA: TGTGCCAGCAGCTTAGCCGGGGGTTATGGCTACACCTTC
CDR3: CASSLAGGYGYTF

D: TRBD2
V: TRBV18
size: -
J: TRBJ2-5
DNA: TGTGCCAGCTCACCTCTAGCGGGGGACCAAGAGACCCAGTACTTC
CDR3: CASSPLAGDQETQYF

D: -
V: TRBV7-2
size: -
J: TRBJ1-1
DNA: TGTGCCAGCCCTCGCCGAGGGGGGACTGAAGCTTTCTTT
CDR3: CASPRRGGTEAFF

D: TRBD2
V: TRBV7-9
size: -
J: TRBJ2-5
DNA: TGTGCCAGCAGCTTAGCGCGAACTAGCGGGAGTGCGGAGACCCAGTACTTC
CDR3: CASSLARTSGSAETQYF

D: TRBD1
V: TRBV6-5
size: -
J: TRBJ1-1
DNA: TGTGCCAGCAAACGACAGGGAATCATGAACACTGAAGCTTTCTTT
CDR3: CASKRQGIMNTEAFF

D: TRBD1
V: TRBV24-1
size: -
J: TRBJ2-1
DNA: TGTGCCACCAGTGGCGCCGAGACAGGGACCTACAATGAGCAGTTCTTC
CDR3: CATSGAETGTYNEQFF

D: -
V: TRBV30
size: -
J: TRBJ2-7
DNA: TGTGCCTGGAGTGTACTGGGGGTGGGCGAGCAGTACTTC
CDR3: CAWSVLGVGEQYF

D: -
V: TRBV5-1
size: -
J: TRBJ2-5
DNA: TGCGCCAGCAGCTTGGCAGGGGCTCAAGAGACCCAGTACTTC
CDR3: CASSLAGAQETQYF

D: -
V: TRBV2
size: -
J: TRBJ2-1
DNA: TGTGCCAGCAGTGAATCCGGAGCGAGCTCCTACAATGAGCAGTTCTTC
CDR3: CASSESGASSYNEQFF

D: -
V: TRBV6-5
size: -
J: TRBJ2-1
DNA: TGTGCCAGCAGTTACTTTTCCAGGCGCTACAATGAGCAGTTCTTC
CDR3: CASSYFSRRYNEQFF

D: TRBD2
V: TRBV28
size: -
J: TRBJ2-1
DNA: TGTGCCAGCAGTATGCTAGCGGGGGCGTACAATGAGCAGTTCTTC
CDR3: CASSMLAGAYNEQFF

D: -
V: TRBV6-5
size: -
J: TRBJ2-6
DNA: TGTGCCAGCAGCCTTCTCTCGGCAGGGGCCAACGTCCTGACTTTC
CDR3: CASSLLSAGANVLTF